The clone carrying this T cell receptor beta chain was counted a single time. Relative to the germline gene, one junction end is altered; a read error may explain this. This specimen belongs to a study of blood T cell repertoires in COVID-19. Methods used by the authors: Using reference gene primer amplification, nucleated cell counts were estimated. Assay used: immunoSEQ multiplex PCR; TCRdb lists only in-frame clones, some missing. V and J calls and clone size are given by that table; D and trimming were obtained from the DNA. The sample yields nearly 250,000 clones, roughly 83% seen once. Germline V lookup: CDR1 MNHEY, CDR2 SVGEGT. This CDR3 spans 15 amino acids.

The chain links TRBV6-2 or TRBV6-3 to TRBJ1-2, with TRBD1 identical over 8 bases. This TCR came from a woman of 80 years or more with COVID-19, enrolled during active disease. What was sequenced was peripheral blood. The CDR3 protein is CAGSYSRTGNYGYTF. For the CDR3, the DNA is TGTGCCGGCAGTTACAGCCGGACAGGGAACTATGGCTACACCTTC.